This T cell receptor (beta chain) was recorded in a study of T cell responses to AZD1222 COVID-19 vaccine. As for the study in general: Pooled in the analysis were second doses at about 4 or about 12 weeks.

The method was immunoSEQ multiplex PCR; TCRdb's version includes in-frame clones alone and lacks a portion of them. The repertoire holds roughly 120,000 clones, roughly nine tenths seen once, with 4% to 5.5% in the top ten. As concerns this clone: The antigen is undetermined.

Regarding the study as a whole: Most donors were white British, females outnumbered males, and clonal diversity was possibly underestimated. CD4 TCRs linked to vaccination spanned spike, dominating at 160-218 and 743-854.

Germline assignment: CDR1 SGHNT and CDR2 YYREEE (reference sequence). V trimming: 0 bases; J trimming: 8 bases; junction bases outside the gene matches: 8. CDR3 size: 16 residues. This specimen was peripheral blood, taken on day 0 of AZD1222 vaccination. V gene TRBV5-4 combines with J gene TRBJ1-4; 9 bases fit TRBD1. The TCR sequence derives from an adult in good health. The CDR3 sequence is CASSLANDRGEEKLFF. For the CDR3, the DNA is TGTGCCAGCAGCTTGGCCAACGACAGGGGGGAGGAAAAACTGTTTTTT.